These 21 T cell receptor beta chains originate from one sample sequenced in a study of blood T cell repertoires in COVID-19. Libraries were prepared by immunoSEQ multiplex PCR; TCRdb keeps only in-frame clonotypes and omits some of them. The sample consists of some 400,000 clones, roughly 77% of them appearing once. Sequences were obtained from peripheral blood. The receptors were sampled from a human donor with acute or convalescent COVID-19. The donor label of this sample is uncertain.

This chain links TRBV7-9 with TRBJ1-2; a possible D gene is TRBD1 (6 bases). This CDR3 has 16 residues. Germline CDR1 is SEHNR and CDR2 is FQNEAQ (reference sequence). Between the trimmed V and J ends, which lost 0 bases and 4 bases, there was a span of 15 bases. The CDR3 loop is CASSLASGGLFYGYTF. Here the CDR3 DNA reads TGTGCCAGCAGCTTAGCGTCCGGGGGGCTTTTCTATGGCTACACCTTC.

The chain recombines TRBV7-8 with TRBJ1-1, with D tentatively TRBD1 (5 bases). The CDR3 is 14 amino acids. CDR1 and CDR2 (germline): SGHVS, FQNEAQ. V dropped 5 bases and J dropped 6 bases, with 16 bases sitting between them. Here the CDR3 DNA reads TGTGCCAGCAGCCCCGAGGGGAGGAGGGCTGAAGCTTTCTTT. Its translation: CASSPEGRRAEAFF.

CDR3 residues: CASSSPQGVGGKETQYF. The CDR3 DNA reads TGTGCCAGCAGCTCGCCACAGGGGGTAGGGGGAAAAGAGACCCAGTACTTC. The chain uses TRBV7-9 and TRBJ2-5; TRBD1 matches at 8 bases. This CDR3 has 17 amino acids. Germline V CDR1 and CDR2: SEHNR, FQNEAQ (reference sequence). The J segment lost 3 bases and the V segment lost 4 bases, leaving 13 bases of the junction unmatched.

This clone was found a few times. The CDR3 protein is CASSPHKGAGYGYTF. In nucleotides, the CDR3 is TGTGCCAGCAGCCCTCATAAGGGGGCTGGCTATGGCTACACCTTC. The chain couples TRBV7-8 to TRBJ1-2, with 7 positions matching TRBD1. The CDR3 has 15 residues. J gave up 4 bases and V 5 bases, and 10 bases lay outside the gene matches. Germline assignment: CDR1 SGHVS and CDR2 FQNEAQ.

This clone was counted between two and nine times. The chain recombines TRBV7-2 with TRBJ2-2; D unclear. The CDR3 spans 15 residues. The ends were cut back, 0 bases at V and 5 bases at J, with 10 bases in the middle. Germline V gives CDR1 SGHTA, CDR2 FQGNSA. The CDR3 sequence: CASSLAVYGTGELFF. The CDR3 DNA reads TGTGCCAGCAGCTTAGCTGTATACGGGACCGGGGAGCTGTTTTTT.

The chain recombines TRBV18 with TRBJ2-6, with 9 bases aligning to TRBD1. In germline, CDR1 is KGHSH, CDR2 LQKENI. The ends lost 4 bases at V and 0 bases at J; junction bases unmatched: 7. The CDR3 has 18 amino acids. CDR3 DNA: TGTGCCAGCTCACACAAGACAGGGGGGTCCTCTGGGGCCAACGTCCTGACTTTC. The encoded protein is CASSHKTGGSSGANVLTF.

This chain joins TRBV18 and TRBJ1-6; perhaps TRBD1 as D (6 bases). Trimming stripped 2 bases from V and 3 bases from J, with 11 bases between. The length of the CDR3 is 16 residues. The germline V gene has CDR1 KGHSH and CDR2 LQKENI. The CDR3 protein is CASSPDRINYNSPLHF. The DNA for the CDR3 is TGTGCCAGCTCACCAGACAGGATCAACTATAATTCACCCCTCCACTTT.

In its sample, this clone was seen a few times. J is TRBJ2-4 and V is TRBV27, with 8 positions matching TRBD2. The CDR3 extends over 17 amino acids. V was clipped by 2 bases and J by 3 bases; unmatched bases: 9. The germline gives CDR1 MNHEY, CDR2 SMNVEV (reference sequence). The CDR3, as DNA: TGTGCCAGCAGTTTAAGCGGGGGATGGCTCGACAAAAACATTCAGTACTTC. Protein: CASSLSGGWLDKNIQYF.

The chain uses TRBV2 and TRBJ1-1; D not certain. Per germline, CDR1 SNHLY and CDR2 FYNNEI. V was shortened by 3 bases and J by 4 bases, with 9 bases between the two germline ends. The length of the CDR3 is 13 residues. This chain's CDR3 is CASSDGGGTEAFF. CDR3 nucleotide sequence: TGTGCCAGCAGTGATGGCGGCGGCACTGAAGCTTTCTTT.

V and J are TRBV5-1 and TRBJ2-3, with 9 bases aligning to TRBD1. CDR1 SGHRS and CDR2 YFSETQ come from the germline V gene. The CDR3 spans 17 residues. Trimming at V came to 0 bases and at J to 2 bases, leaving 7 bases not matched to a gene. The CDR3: CASSLGTTGGLTDTQYF. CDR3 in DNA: TGCGCCAGCAGCTTGGGCACTACAGGGGGCCTCACAGATACGCAGTATTTT.

This CDR3 reads CASSDPRQTRDTQYF. The CDR3 DNA is TGTGCCAGCAGTGATCCCCGCCAGACTCGGGATACGCAGTATTTT. V usage is TRBV2 and J usage is TRBJ2-3; the D is unclear. The CDR3 consists of 15 residues. Germline-derived CDR1 and CDR2 are SNHLY and FYNNEI. The germline V and J ends were trimmed by 3 bases and 6 bases, with 16 bases remaining between them.

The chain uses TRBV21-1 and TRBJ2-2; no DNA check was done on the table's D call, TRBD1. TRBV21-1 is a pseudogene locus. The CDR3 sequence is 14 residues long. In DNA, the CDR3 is TGTGCCAGGGGACAGACGCTTGACACCGGGGAGCTGTTTTTT. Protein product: CARGQTLDTGELFF.

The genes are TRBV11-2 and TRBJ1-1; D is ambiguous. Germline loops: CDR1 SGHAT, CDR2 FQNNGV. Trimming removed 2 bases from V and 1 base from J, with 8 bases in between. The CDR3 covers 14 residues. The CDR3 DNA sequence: TGTGCCAGCAGCTTATACGAGTCGAACACTGAAGCTTTCTTT. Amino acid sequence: CASSLYESNTEAFF.

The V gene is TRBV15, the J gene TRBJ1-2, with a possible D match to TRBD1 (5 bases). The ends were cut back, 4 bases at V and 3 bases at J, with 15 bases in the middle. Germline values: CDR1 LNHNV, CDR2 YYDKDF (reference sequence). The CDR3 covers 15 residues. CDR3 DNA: TGTGCCACCAGCAACGACGGACATCCGGACTATGGCTACACCTTC. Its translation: CATSNDGHPDYGYTF.

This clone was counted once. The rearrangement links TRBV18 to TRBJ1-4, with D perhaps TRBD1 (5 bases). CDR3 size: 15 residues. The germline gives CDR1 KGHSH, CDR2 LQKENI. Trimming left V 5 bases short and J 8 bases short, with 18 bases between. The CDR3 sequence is CASSATAGRSEKLFF. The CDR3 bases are TGTGCCAGCTCAGCGACAGCCGGACGATCCGAAAAACTGTTTTTT.

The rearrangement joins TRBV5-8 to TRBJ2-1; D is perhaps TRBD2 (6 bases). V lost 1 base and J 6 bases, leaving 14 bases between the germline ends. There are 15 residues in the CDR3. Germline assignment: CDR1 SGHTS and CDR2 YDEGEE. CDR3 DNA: TGTGCCAGCAGCTTGATGGCGGGAACGTTCAATGAGCAGTTCTTC. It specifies CASSLMAGTFNEQFF.

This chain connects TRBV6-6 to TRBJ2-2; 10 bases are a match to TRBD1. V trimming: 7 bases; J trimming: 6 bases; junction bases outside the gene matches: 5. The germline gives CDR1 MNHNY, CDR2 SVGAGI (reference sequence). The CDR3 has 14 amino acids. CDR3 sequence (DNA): TGTGCCAGCAAACTGACAGGGGGCTCCGGGGAGCTGTTTTTT. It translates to CASKLTGGSGELFF.

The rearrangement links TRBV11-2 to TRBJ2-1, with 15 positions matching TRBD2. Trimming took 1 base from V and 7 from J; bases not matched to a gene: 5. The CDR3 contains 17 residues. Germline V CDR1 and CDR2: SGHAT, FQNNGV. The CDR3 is CASSLGGTSGRWNEQFF. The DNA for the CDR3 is TGTGCCAGCAGCTTAGGGGGGACTAGCGGGAGGTGGAATGAGCAGTTCTTC.

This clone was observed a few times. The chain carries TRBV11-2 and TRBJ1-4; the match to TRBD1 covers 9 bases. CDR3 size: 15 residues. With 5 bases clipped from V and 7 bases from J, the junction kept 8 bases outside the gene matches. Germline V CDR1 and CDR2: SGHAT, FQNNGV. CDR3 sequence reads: CASSPRQGEGEKLFF. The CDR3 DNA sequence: TGTGCCAGCAGCCCCCGACAGGGGGAGGGTGAAAAACTGTTTTTT.

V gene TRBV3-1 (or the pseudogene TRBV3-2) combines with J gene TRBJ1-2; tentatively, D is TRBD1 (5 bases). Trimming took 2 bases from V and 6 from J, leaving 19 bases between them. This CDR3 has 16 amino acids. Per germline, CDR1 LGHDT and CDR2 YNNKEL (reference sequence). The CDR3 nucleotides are TGTGCCAGCAGCCAACGCGGGGCGAAGGCTATCGATGGCTACACCTTC. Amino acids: CASSQRGAKAIDGYTF.

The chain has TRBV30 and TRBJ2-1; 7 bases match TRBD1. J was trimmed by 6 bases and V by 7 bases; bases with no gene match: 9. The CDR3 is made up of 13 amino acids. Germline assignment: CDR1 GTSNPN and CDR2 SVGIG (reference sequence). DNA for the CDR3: TGTGCCTACAGGGGACCCCAACGCAATGAGCAGTTCTTC. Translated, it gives CAYRGPQRNEQFF.